A single sample is the source of the 21 T cell receptor beta chains below, sequenced in a study of CD8 T cells in Susac syndrome. Random hexamers were used to reverse transcribe the RNA input (about 0.45 to 1 ug). Using its own MiXCR run on the immunoSEQ multiplex PCR reads, TCRdb lists one record per CDR3 protein. The sample shows about 160,000 distinct CDR3 sequences, approximately 95% of them seen only once. Input material: CD4+ T cells from PBMCs. The source of these receptors is a human donor with multiple sclerosis.

V gene TRBV7-9 combines with J gene TRBJ2-7; no reliable D call. Germline assignment: CDR1 SEHNR and CDR2 FQNEAQ (reference sequence). The CDR3 is made up of 11 amino acids. V was trimmed by 7 bases and J by 4 bases, leaving 8 bases between them. The CDR3 sequence is CASTDQYEQYF. The CDR3 DNA reads TGTGCCAGCACCGACCAATACGAGCAGTACTTC.

The rearrangement links TRBV6-5 to TRBJ2-1; 7 nucleotides align to TRBD2. The CDR3 loop spans 17 amino acids. The V gene end was trimmed by 0 bases and the J gene end by 3 bases; junction bases not matched to a gene: 8. Germline V lookup: CDR1 MNHEY, CDR2 SVGAGI. CDR3 DNA: TGTGCCAGCAGTTACTCTCCCCCTAGCGGAATCTACAATGAGCAGTTCTTC. This gives the protein CASSYSPPSGIYNEQFF.

The chain has TRBV3-1 and TRBJ1-1; 8 bases match TRBD1. Germline V lookup: CDR1 LGHDT, CDR2 YNNKEL (reference sequence). This CDR3 has 14 amino acids. V shed 4 bases, J shed 6 bases, and the junction held 7 bases outside the gene matches. This chain's CDR3 is CASSPGQGRSEAFF. CDR3 DNA sequence: TGTGCCAGCAGCCCCGGACAGGGTCGCTCTGAAGCTTTCTTT.

V is TRBV19 and J is TRBJ2-7, with 10 nucleotides matching TRBD1. The CDR3 extends over 15 amino acids. The V gene's germline CDR1 is LNHDA and CDR2 SQIVND (reference sequence). With V trimmed by 9 bases and J by 6 bases, 14 bases remained unmatched. The CDR3 reads CASRSSGTGVIEQYF. DNA for the CDR3: TGTGCCAGCCGAAGCTCCGGGACAGGGGTCATCGAGCAGTACTTC.

V usage is TRBV30 and J usage is TRBJ1-1; no clear D. Per the germline V gene, CDR1 is GTSNPN and CDR2 is SVGIG (reference sequence). V lost 4 bases and J lost 5, with 17 bases in between. CDR3 length: 14 residues. The CDR3 DNA reads as TGTGCCTGGACCCTAGGGTCAGGATGGACTGAAGCTTTCTTT. It codes for CAWTLGSGWTEAFF. Supplemented by reference TRBV30 and TRBJ1-1, the full variable domain reads SQTIHQWPATLVQPVGSPLSLECTVEGTSNPNLYWYRQAAGRGLQLLFYSVGIGQISSEVPQNLSASRPQDRQFILSSKKLLLSDSGFYLCAWTLGSGWTEAFFGQGTRLTVV.

Turning to this clonotype: One end of the junction varies from germline; a read error may be responsible. The CDR3 is CANSPLAGAGELFF. In nucleotides, the CDR3 is TGTGCCAACAGCCCCCTAGCGGGAGCCGGGGAGCTGTTTTTT. The rearrangement uses TRBV7-9 and TRBJ2-2, with 10 positions matching TRBD2. The germline gives CDR1 SEHNR, CDR2 FQNEAQ (reference sequence). The CDR3 extends over 14 amino acids.

The chain joins TRBV5-1 to TRBJ2-7; perhaps TRBD1 as D (6 bases). The CDR3 runs 14 residues. Germline V gives CDR1 SGHRS, CDR2 YFSETQ. Trimming cost V 0 bases and J 5 bases, with 12 bases left between them. The CDR3 is CASSLGTANNEQYF. As DNA, the CDR3 is TGCGCCAGCAGCTTGGGGACAGCCAACAACGAGCAGTACTTC.

The V call is TRBV29-1, the J call TRBJ2-7; TRBD1 matches 10 bases. Germline V gene data show CDR1 as SQVTM and CDR2 as ANQGSEA. The V and J ends lost 4 bases and 1 base, in that order; junction bases with no gene match: 1. This CDR3 contains 13 residues. The CDR3 DNA follows: TGCAGCGTTGCGGGACAGGGGTCCTACGAGCAGTACTTC. It translates to CSVAGQGSYEQYF.

The chain employs TRBV30 and TRBJ2-1, with TRBD1 as a possible D gene (6 bases). In germline, CDR1 is GTSNPN, CDR2 SVGIG (reference sequence). The CDR3 length is 17 residues. Trimming stripped 1 base from V and 0 bases from J, with 16 bases between. The CDR3 DNA reads as TGTGCCTGGAGTGCCCAAACAGGGCTCAGCTCCTACAATGAGCAGTTCTTC. Translated, it gives CAWSAQTGLSSYNEQFF.

The V and J genes are TRBV29-1 and TRBJ2-6; 11 bases are a match to TRBD1. Germline CDR1 SQVTM, CDR2 ANQGSEA. The CDR3 runs 16 residues. The ends lost 5 bases at V and 4 bases at J; junction bases unmatched: 7. CDR3 nucleotide sequence: TGCAGCGTTTTGGGGACAGGGGGTACCGGGGCCAACGTCCTGACTTTC. Protein product: CSVLGTGGTGANVLTF.

The gene calls are TRBV20-1 and TRBJ2-5; 8 nucleotides agree with TRBD2. CDR1 is DFQATT, CDR2 SNEGSKA, per germline (reference sequence). Trimming at V came to 1 base and at J to 4 bases, leaving 2 bases not matched to a gene. The length of the CDR3 is 13 residues. The CDR3 DNA reads as TGCAGTGCTAGAGCAGCGGGAGCAGAGACCCAGTACTTC. Its protein product is CSARAAGAETQYF.

The chain joins TRBV6-1 to TRBJ2-5; perhaps TRBD1 as D (6 bases). The germline V and J ends were trimmed by 2 bases and 5 bases, with 15 bases remaining between them. Germline V gives CDR1 MNHNS, CDR2 SASEGT. CDR3 length equals 15 residues. The CDR3 protein is CASSESHRVGETQYF. The CDR3 DNA reads as TGTGCCAGCAGTGAATCCCACAGGGTTGGGGAGACCCAGTACTTC.

This rearrangement joins TRBV6-1 to TRBJ2-7; 10 positions match TRBD1. Germline V gene data show CDR1 as MNHNS and CDR2 as SASEGT. The CDR3 is 15 residues long. V gave up 2 bases and J gave up 3 bases; unmatched junction bases: 4. The CDR3 coding sequence is TGTGCCAGCAGTGAACCGGGACAGGGGATCTACGAGCAGTACTTC. Its translation: CASSEPGQGIYEQYF.

The chain carries TRBV7-6 and TRBJ1-4, with 9 bases fitting TRBD1. CDR3 size: 14 residues. Germline V gene data show CDR1 as SGHVS and CDR2 as FNYEAQ. V shed 5 bases and J 5 bases; nucleotides not matched to a gene: 3. The CDR3 region is CASSIGQGNEKLFF. For the CDR3, the DNA is TGTGCCAGCAGCATAGGACAGGGGAATGAAAAACTGTTTTTT. The complete variable domain, with remaining parts taken from reference TRBV7-6 and TRBJ1-4, reads GAGVSQSPRYKVTKRGQDVALRCDPISGHVSLYWYRQALGQGPEFLTYFNYEAQQDKSGLPNDRFSAERPEGSISTLTIQRTEQRDSAMYRCASSIGQGNEKLFFGSGTQLSVL.

The V call is TRBV7-2, the J call TRBJ2-3; no reliable D call. Germline V gene data show CDR1 as SGHTA and CDR2 as FQGNSA. There are 14 residues in the CDR3. The germline V and J ends were trimmed by 5 bases and 4 bases, with 13 bases remaining between them. The CDR3 DNA follows: TGTGCCAGCAGCCCCGCCCTCGGTGCAGATACGCAGTATTTT. Encoded protein: CASSPALGADTQYF.

A single count supports this clonotype. The chain employs TRBV6-6 and TRBJ1-2, with 10 bases matching TRBD1. V lost 2 bases and J lost 8; bases outside the gene matches: 5. The CDR3 consists of 14 residues. CDR1 is MNHNY, CDR2 SVGAGI, per germline (reference sequence). CDR3 bases: TGTGCCAGCAGTTACGAGGGACAGGGGCTCGGCTACACCTTC. Encoded protein: CASSYEGQGLGYTF.

This clonotype was seen once. The chain joins TRBV12-3 or TRBV12-4 to TRBJ2-2; unclear D gene. Trimming pared 5 bases from V and 6 bases from J, leaving 10 bases between. The CDR3 covers 13 residues. The chain's CDR3 is CASSTSWAGELFF. In DNA form, the CDR3 reads TGTGCCAGCAGTACCTCTTGGGCCGGGGAGCTGTTTTTT.

This clonotype was seen just once. The chain combines TRBV25-1 with TRBJ2-1, with TRBD1 identical over 9 bases. Germline lookup yields CDR1 MGHDK and CDR2 SYGVNS. This CDR3 is 16 amino acids long. Losses at the gene ends were 1 base for V and 5 bases for J; bases not matched to a gene: 6. The CDR3 region has the DNA TGTGCCAGCAGTGAATTTGTACAGGGGGCAGACAATGAGCAGTTCTTC. Translating it yields CASSEFVQGADNEQFF.

J is TRBJ1-1 and V is TRBV29-1; 7 positions agree with TRBD1. J was trimmed by 3 bases and V by 6 bases; bases with no gene match: 7. The CDR3 loop spans 13 amino acids. The germline CDR1 and CDR2 sequences are SQVTM and ANQGSEA. The CDR3 DNA sequence: TGCAGCGTCCAGACAGGGCGGGACACTGAAGCTTTCTTT. Translated: CSVQTGRDTEAFF.

This chain uses TRBV20-1 with TRBJ1-2; a weak D match, TRBD1 (6 bases). The CDR3 covers 12 residues. Trimming cost V 8 bases and J 7 bases, with 17 bases left between them. The germline gives CDR1 DFQATT, CDR2 SNEGSKA (reference sequence). The CDR3 loop is CSPEVQGGGYTF. Here the CDR3 DNA reads TGCAGTCCAGAGGTACAGGGCGGTGGCTACACCTTC.

This clonotype was found a few times. The chain is built from TRBV24-1 and TRBJ1-1; D is unclear. Germline CDR1 KGHDR, CDR2 SFDVKD. Trimming stripped 5 bases from V and 5 bases from J, with 5 bases between. The CDR3 consists of 11 residues. Here the CDR3 DNA reads TGTGCCACCAGTGCGGGGACTGAAGCTTTCTTT. This encodes CATSAGTEAFF.